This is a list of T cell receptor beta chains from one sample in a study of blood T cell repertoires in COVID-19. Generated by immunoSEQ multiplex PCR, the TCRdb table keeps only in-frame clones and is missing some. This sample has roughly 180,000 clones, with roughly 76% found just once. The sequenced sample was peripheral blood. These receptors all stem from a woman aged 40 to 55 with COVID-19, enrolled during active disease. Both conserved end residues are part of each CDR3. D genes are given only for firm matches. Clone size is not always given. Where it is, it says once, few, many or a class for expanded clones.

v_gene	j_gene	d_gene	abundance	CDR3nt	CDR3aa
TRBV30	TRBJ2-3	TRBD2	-	TGTGCCTGGACCCGACTAGCGTCCGGCACAGATACGCAGTATTTT	CAWTRLASGTDTQYF
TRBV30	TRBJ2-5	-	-	TGTGCCTGGAGTCGGGAAATCTCGGGGGAGACCCAGTACTTC	CAWSREISGETQYF
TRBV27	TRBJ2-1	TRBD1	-	TGTGCCAGCAGGAAACCGGGACAGATCTACAATGAGCAGTTCTTC	CASRKPGQIYNEQFF
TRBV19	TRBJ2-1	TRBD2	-	TGTGCCACCGCCACACGGGGGGGCCTTTTCAATGAGCAGTTCTTC	CATATRGGLFNEQFF
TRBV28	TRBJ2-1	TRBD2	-	TGTGCCAGCAGTCCCTCTGGGAGAGTGGCGGGAGTGGGATACAATGAGCAGTTCTTC	CASSPSGRVAGVGYNEQFF
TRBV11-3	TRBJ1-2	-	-	TGTGCCAGCAGCTTTCCGGGGGGATATGGCTACACCTTC	CASSFPGGYGYTF
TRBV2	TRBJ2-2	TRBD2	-	TGTGCCAGCAGGAAAACAGCACCGGGACTAGACACCGGGGAGCTGTTTTTT	CASRKTAPGLDTGELFF
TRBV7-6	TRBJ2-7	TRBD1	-	TGTGCCAGCAGCAGGACAGGCTCCTCGATCTACGAGCAGTACTTC	CASSRTGSSIYEQYF
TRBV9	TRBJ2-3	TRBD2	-	TGTGCCAGCAGCCCAGGACTAGCGGGAAGCACAGATACGCAGTATTTT	CASSPGLAGSTDTQYF
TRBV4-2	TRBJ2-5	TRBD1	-	TGTGCCAGCAGCGCCCCCGGGACAGGGTTAGAGACCCAGTACTTC	CASSAPGTGLETQYF
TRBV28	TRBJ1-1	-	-	TGTGCCAGCAGTCCACGGATATGGGGAGACACTGAAGCTTTCTTT	CASSPRIWGDTEAFF
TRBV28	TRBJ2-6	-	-	TGTGCCAGCAGGGGGCGCTCTGGGGCCAACGTCCTGACTTTC	CASRGRSGANVLTF
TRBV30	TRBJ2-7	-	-	TGTGCCTGGAGGGATCCGGGGAACTACGAGCAGTACTTC	CAWRDPGNYEQYF
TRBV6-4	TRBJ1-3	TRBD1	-	TGTGCCAGCAGTTTCCCGGACAGGACGATCGGAAACACCATATATTTT	CASSFPDRTIGNTIYF
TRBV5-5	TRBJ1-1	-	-	TGTGCCAGCAGCACCCCGGGACAAGTACCCGAAGCTTTCTTT	CASSTPGQVPEAFF
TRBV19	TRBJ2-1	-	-	TGTGCCAGTAGTATAGATCCAGGGGAGGAGCAGTTCTTC	CASSIDPGEEQFF
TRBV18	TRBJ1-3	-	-	TGTGCCAGCTCACCATCTCTGCAGGGTCATGGAAACACCATATATTTT	CASSPSLQGHGNTIYF
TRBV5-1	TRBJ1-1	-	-	TGCGCCAGCAGCTCAACGGCTGGGAGGAACACTGAAGCTTTCTTT	CASSSTAGRNTEAFF
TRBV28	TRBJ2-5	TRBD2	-	TGTGCCAGCAGTTTAGGGACTAGCAGGACCCAGTACTTC	CASSLGTSRTQYF
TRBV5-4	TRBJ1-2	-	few	TGTGCCAGCAGCGCCTTTCCCGACAGAAACTATGGCTACACCTTC	CASSAFPDRNYGYTF
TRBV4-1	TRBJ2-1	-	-	TGCGCCAGCAGCCAAGATCGAGCATCCTACAATGAGCAGTTCTTC	CASSQDRASYNEQFF
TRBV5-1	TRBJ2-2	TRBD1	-	TGCGCCAGCAGATACGGACAGGGTCCCGGGGAGCTGTTTTTT	CASRYGQGPGELFF
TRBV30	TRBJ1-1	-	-	TGTGCCTGGAGTATAGGAGGGGCCCTCGCTGAAGCTTTCTTT	CAWSIGGALAEAFF
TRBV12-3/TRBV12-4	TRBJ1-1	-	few	TGTGCCAGCAGTTTAGACAGAGTGCGAGCTTTCTTT	CASSLDRVRAFF
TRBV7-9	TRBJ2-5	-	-	TGTGCCAGCAGCTTGGGAGACACGGAGGTAGAGACCCAGTACTTC	CASSLGDTEVETQYF
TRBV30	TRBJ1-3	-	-	TGTGCCTGGAGTGTATCCGGGAACACCATATATTTT	CAWSVSGNTIYF
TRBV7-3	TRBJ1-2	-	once	TGTGCCAGCAGCTTACAGGGCGTTTCGTCCGGCTACACCTTC	CASSLQGVSSGYTF
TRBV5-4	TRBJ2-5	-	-	TGTGCCAGCAGCTTGGCCCAACAGGTTGAGACCCAGTACTTC	CASSLAQQVETQYF
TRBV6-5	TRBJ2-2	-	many	TGTGCCAGCAGAAGCCCCAGGGACACCGGGGAGCTGTTTTTT	CASRSPRDTGELFF
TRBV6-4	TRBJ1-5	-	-	TGTGCCAGCAGTGACTCCCAGGCCCCAGAATATAGCAATCAGCCCCAGCATTTT	CASSDSQAPEYSNQPQHF
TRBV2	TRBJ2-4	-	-	TGTGCCAGCACGGGGAAAAACATTCAGTACTTC	CASTGKNIQYF
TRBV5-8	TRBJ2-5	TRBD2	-	TGTGCCAGCAGCCCGGGGAGGGGCAGCACGCACCAAGAGACCCAGTACTTC	CASSPGRGSTHQETQYF
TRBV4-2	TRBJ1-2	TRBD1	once	TGTGCCAGCAGCCCGACAGGGGACGTAGTTGGCTACACCTTC	CASSPTGDVVGYTF
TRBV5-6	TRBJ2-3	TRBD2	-	TGTGCCAGCAGCTTGAGGACTAGCGGGTTTCGTCATGTAGATACGCAGTATTTT	CASSLRTSGFRHVDTQYF
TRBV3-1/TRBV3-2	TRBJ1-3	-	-	TGTGCCAGCAGCCAAAACAGGCTCCCCTCTGGAAACACCATATATTTT	CASSQNRLPSGNTIYF
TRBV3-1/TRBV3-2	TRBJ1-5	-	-	TGTGCCAGCAGCCAAGATTTAGTTCAGCCCCAGCATTTT	CASSQDLVQPQHF
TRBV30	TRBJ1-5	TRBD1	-	TGTGCCTGGAGTGCTAAGACAGGGTTTCAGCCCCAGCATTTT	CAWSAKTGFQPQHF
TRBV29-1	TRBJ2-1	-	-	TGCAGCATACAATACAATGAGCAGTTCTTC	CSIQYNEQFF
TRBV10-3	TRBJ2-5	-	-	TGTGCCATCAAAGACACTTACCAAGAGACCCAGTACTTC	CAIKDTYQETQYF
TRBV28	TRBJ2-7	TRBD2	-	TGTGCCAGCAGTAAAGGCGTAGCGGGACGGTACGAGCAGTACTTC	CASSKGVAGRYEQYF
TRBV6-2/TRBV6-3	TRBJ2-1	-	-	TGTGCCAGCAGTTACACTCCCCCCCATTACAATGAGCAGTTCTTC	CASSYTPPHYNEQFF
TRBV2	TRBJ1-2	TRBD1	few	TGTGCCAGCAGTGGAAGGGGGACAGGGAACTATGGCTACACCTTC	CASSGRGTGNYGYTF
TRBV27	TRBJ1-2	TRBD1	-	TGTGCCAGCAGTTCACCGGGACAGGGGGCGGAAGGCTACACCTTC	CASSSPGQGAEGYTF
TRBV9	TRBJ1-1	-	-	TGTGCCAGCAGCGTTTGGGCCGGGATTATGAACACTGAAGCTTTCTTT	CASSVWAGIMNTEAFF
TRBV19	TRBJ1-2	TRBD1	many	TGTGCCAGTAGTCCCAGGGGGCAGGGCTATGGCTACACCTTC	CASSPRGQGYGYTF
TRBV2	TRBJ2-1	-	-	TGTGCCAGCAGGTTGCTAGCCAATGAGCAGTTCTTC	CASRLLANEQFF
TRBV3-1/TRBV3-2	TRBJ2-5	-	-	TGTGCCAGCAGCCCATCCCTGGACTGGGGTAAAGAGACCCAGTACTTC	CASSPSLDWGKETQYF
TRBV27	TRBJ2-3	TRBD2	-	TGTGCCAGCAAACTGCGGGCTAGCGGGGGCCCAGATACGCAGTATTTT	CASKLRASGGPDTQYF
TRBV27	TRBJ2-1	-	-	TGTGCCAGCAGTTTATCGAGTTCCTCCTACAATGAGCAGTTCTTC	CASSLSSSSYNEQFF
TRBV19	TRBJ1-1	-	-	TGTGCCAGTTCGGACAAGTTGAACACTGAAGCTTTCTTT	CASSDKLNTEAFF
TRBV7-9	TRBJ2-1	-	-	TGTGCCAGCAGCTTAGGCAGGGTCACCTACAATGAGCAGTTCTTC	CASSLGRVTYNEQFF
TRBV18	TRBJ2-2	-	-	TGTGCCAGCTCACCATCTTCCCGGGAGCTGTTTTTT	CASSPSSRELFF
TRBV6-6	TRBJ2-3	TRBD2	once	TGTGCCAGCAGCCCACGACGGGGGGGAGGCACAGATACGCAGTATTTT	CASSPRRGGGTDTQYF
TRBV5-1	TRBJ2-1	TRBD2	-	TGCGCCAGCAGACGGGAGGGATCCTACAATGAGCAGTTCTTC	CASRREGSYNEQFF
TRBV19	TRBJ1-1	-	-	TGTGCCAGTAGTATCTCTCAGGGGCTGAACACTGAAGCTTTCTTT	CASSISQGLNTEAFF
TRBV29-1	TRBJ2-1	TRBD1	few	TGCAGCGGGGGACAGGGAGAAAATGAGCAGTTCTTC	CSGGQGENEQFF
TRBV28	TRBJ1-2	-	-	TGTGCCAGCAGTCCGCCCGGCCCCCTAGGTGGCTACACCTTC	CASSPPGPLGGYTF
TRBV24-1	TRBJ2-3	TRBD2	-	TGTGCCACCAGTGAATTTAGGACTAGCGGGCTAGATACGCAGTATTTT	CATSEFRTSGLDTQYF
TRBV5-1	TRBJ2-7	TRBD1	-	TGCGCCAGCAGCCACGGACAGGGGGCGTCGAACGAGCAGTACTTC	CASSHGQGASNEQYF